The next 18 T cell receptor beta chains were all read from a single sample in a study of beta chain features in type 1 diabetes. The investigators reverse transcribed all of the isolated RNA, so they sequenced expressed TCRB transcripts. Using immunoSEQ multiplex PCR, the repertoire was profiled, and TCRdb retains in-frame clones only, with some absent. The table has fewer than 550,000 clones, approximately 10% seen once. Sequences were obtained from naive CD4+ T cells from blood. Receptors were obtained from a woman between 18 and 29 years old in good health.

This clone was picked up a small number of times. The chain combines TRBV4-3 with TRBJ2-3; the D is unclear. The CDR3 has 13 residues. Germline lookup yields CDR1 LGHNA and CDR2 YSLEER. The V gene lost 3 bases and the J gene lost 2 bases, with 6 bases spanning the gap. The CDR3, as DNA: TGCGCCAGCAGCCAGTTACCCACAGATACGCAGTATTTT. This encodes CASSQLPTDTQYF.

To note about this clone: Other nucleotide sequences in the sample specify the same CDR3. This chain joins TRBV9 and TRBJ2-2; no clear D. CDR3 size: 14 residues. The V gene's germline CDR1 is SGDLS and CDR2 YYNGEE. V lost 0 bases, J lost 5 bases, and 8 bases lay in between. The CDR3 region has the DNA TGTGCCAGCAGCGTAGTGGGCGAGACCGGGGAGCTGTTTTTT. Residues: CASSVVGETGELFF.

This clone was detected a few times. This chain's CDR3 is CASSIMGGLFF. The CDR3 DNA reads as TGTGCCAGCAGTATCATGGGAGGACTGTTTTTT. This chain connects TRBV2 to TRBJ1-4; D remains ambiguous. This CDR3 contains 11 residues. Per the germline V gene, CDR1 is SNHLY and CDR2 is FYNNEI. V gave up 5 bases and J gave up 13 bases, with 11 bases separating them.

The rearrangement links TRBV18 to TRBJ2-5; 8 bases fit TRBD2. The V gene end was trimmed by 3 bases and the J gene end by 2 bases; junction bases not matched to a gene: 5. The CDR3 consists of 15 residues. Germline loops: CDR1 KGHSH, CDR2 LQKENI. In DNA, the CDR3 is TGTGCCAGCTCACCCAGACTAGCGATACAAGAGACCCAGTACTTC. Translating it yields CASSPRLAIQETQYF. Together with reference TRBV18 and TRBJ2-5, the CDR3 gives the full variable domain: NAGVMQNPRHLVRRRGQEARLRCSPMKGHSHVYWYRQLPEEGLKFMVYLQKENIIDESGMPKERFSAEFPKEGPSILRIQQVVRGDSAAYFCASSPRLAIQETQYFGPGTRLLVL.

The chain couples TRBV27 to TRBJ2-1; 14 positions agree with TRBD2. Trimming at V came to 2 bases and at J to 8 bases, leaving 11 bases not matched to a gene. The length of the CDR3 is 18 residues. The germline V gene encodes CDR1 MNHEY and CDR2 SMNVEV (reference sequence). Here the CDR3 DNA reads TGTGCCAGCAGTTTACGTCCCGGGACTAGCGGGAGTTCCCATGAGCAGTTCTTC. Translation gives CASSLRPGTSGSSHEQFF.

This chain connects TRBV14 to TRBJ1-1; D call uncertain. The CDR3 spans 13 residues. The germline CDR1 and CDR2 sequences are SGHDN and FVKESK. V was shortened by 4 bases and J by 2 bases, with 8 bases between the two germline ends. The CDR3 loop is CASSPTINTEAFF. DNA of the CDR3: TGTGCCAGCAGCCCCACAATAAACACTGAAGCTTTCTTT.

This rearrangement joins TRBV2 to TRBJ2-5, with TRBD2 matching 11 bases. The CDR3 totals 17 residues. Germline-derived CDR1 and CDR2 are SNHLY and FYNNEI. V trimming: 4 bases; J trimming: 1 base; junction bases outside the gene matches: 8. CDR3 sequence (DNA): TGTGCCAGCAGTGCTCGACTAGCGGGATCCTTCCAAGAGACCCAGTACTTC. The encoded protein is CASSARLAGSFQETQYF.

The V gene is TRBV9, the J gene TRBJ2-5; no clear D. Germline V gene sequence: CDR1 SGDLS, CDR2 YYNGEE. The CDR3 is made up of 15 amino acids. V was shortened by 0 bases and J by 5 bases, with 14 bases between the two germline ends. The CDR3 sequence is CASSVGTDWWETQYF. CDR3 bases: TGTGCCAGCAGCGTAGGGACCGACTGGTGGGAGACCCAGTACTTC.

V usage is TRBV6-5 and J usage is TRBJ1-1, with a weak D call TRBD1 (6 bases). The V end lost 5 bases, the J end lost 3 bases, and 7 bases lay between the germline ends. The CDR3 is 12 amino acids. Germline V lookup: CDR1 MNHEY, CDR2 SVGAGI. CDR3 protein: CASSTGHTEAFF. The CDR3 DNA follows: TGTGCCAGCAGTACAGGGCACACTGAAGCTTTCTTT.

V and J are TRBV2 and TRBJ1-1; the match to TRBD1 covers 7 bases. CDR3 length: 12 residues. Germline CDR1 reads SNHLY; CDR2 reads FYNNEI. The ends lost 2 bases at V and 6 bases at J; junction bases unmatched: 0. The CDR3 region is CASSETGAEAFF. The CDR3 coding sequence is TGTGCCAGCAGTGAAACAGGGGCTGAAGCTTTCTTT.

This clone was observed a handful of times. The chain couples TRBV29-1 to TRBJ1-2; TRBD1 agrees at 10 bases. Germline loops: CDR1 SQVTM, CDR2 ANQGSEA. The CDR3 contains 14 residues. V lost 6 bases and J lost 5; bases outside the gene matches: 9. CDR3 nucleotides: TGCAGCGTACCGTGGACAGGGGGACCTTATGGCTACACCTTC. It yields the protein CSVPWTGGPYGYTF.

The J gene is TRBJ1-2, the V gene TRBV9; 8 positions match TRBD1. V shed 1 base, J shed 7 bases, and the junction held 9 bases outside the gene matches. The germline V gene has CDR1 SGDLS and CDR2 YYNGEE. The CDR3 has 15 residues. CDR3 loop: CASSVQGQGKGGYTF. CDR3 coding DNA: TGTGCCAGCAGCGTACAAGGACAGGGTAAGGGTGGCTACACCTTC.

This clone was seen more than once but under ten times. The chain's CDR3 is CASSLLLDTQYF. The CDR3 DNA sequence: TGTGCCAGCAGCTTATTACTGGATACGCAGTATTTT. The chain uses TRBV7-2 and TRBJ2-3; D uncertain. Trimming pared 2 bases from V and 6 bases from J, leaving 6 bases between. The CDR3 has 12 residues. Germline CDR1 is SGHTA and CDR2 is FQGNSA. Full variable domain (missing parts from reference TRBV7-2 and TRBJ2-3): GAGVSQSPSNKVTEKGKDVELRCDPISGHTALYWYRQSLGQGLEFLIYFQGNSAPDKSGLPSDRFSAERTGGSVSTLTIQRTQQEDSAVYLCASSLLLDTQYFGPGTRLTVL.

The J gene is TRBJ2-1, the V gene TRBV5-4; TRBD1 or TRBD2 may be the D gene (5 bases each). This CDR3 region has 15 residues. Trimming cost V 2 bases and J 2 bases, with 11 bases left between them. Germline CDR1 and CDR2: SGHNT and YYREEE (reference sequence). DNA for the CDR3: TGTGCCAGCAGCTTTTCCGGGGCCCCCTACAATGAGCAGTTCTTC. Translating it yields CASSFSGAPYNEQFF.

This clone came up a few times. The V call is TRBV7-3, the J call TRBJ2-6; D possibly uses TRBD1 or TRBD2 (7 bases each). CDR3 length equals 19 residues. CDR1 SGHTA and CDR2 FQGTGA come from the germline V gene. The V end was cut by 1 base, the J end by 2 bases, with 18 bases between. CDR3: CASSLRTTGEGAGANVLTF. DNA of the CDR3: TGTGCCAGCAGCTTAAGAACAACAGGGGAGGGAGCTGGGGCCAACGTCCTGACTTTC. The whole variable domain, remainder taken from reference TRBV7-3 and TRBJ2-6, is GAGVSQTPSNKVTEKGKYVELRCDPISGHTALYWYRQSLGQGPEFLIYFQGTGAADDSGLPNDRFFAVRPEGSVSTLKIQRTERGDSAVYLCASSLRTTGEGAGANVLTFGAGSRLTVL.

This clone came up a few times. This chain joins TRBV15 and TRBJ2-4, with a possible D match to TRBD1 (6 bases). The CDR3 contains 14 residues. V lost 4 bases, J lost 1 base, and 8 bases lay in between. The germline gives CDR1 LNHNV, CDR2 YYDKDF (reference sequence). The CDR3 region is CATSTGDAKNIQYF. CDR3 DNA: TGTGCCACCAGCACAGGGGACGCCAAAAACATTCAGTACTTC. The entire variable domain, with the rest obtained from reference TRBV15 and TRBJ2-4, is as follows: DAMVIQNPRYQVTQFGKPVTLSCSQTLNHNVMYWYQQKSSQAPKLLFHYYDKDFNNEADTPDNFQSRRPNTSFCFLDIRSPGLGDTAMYLCATSTGDAKNIQYFGAGTRLSVL.

In its sample, this clone was seen a few times. V gene TRBV28 combines with J gene TRBJ2-1, with D unclear. The CDR3 is 13 amino acids. Germline-derived CDR1 and CDR2 are MDHEN and SYDVKM. V lost 5 bases to trimming and J lost 7 bases, with 12 bases between them. This CDR3 is CASSRPTRNEQFF. The CDR3, as DNA: TGTGCCAGCAGTCGCCCGACTCGGAATGAGCAGTTCTTC. Complete variable domain (other parts from reference TRBV28 and TRBJ2-1): DVKVTQSSRYLVKRTGEKVFLECVQDMDHENMFWYRQDPGLGLRLIYFSYDVKMKEKGDIPEGYSVSREKKERFSLILESASTNQTSMYLCASSRPTRNEQFFGPGTRLTVL.

The chain uses TRBV4-1 and TRBJ1-5, with TRBD1 matching 11 bases. Germline V gene lookup returns CDR1 MGHRA and CDR2 YSYEKL. The CDR3 extends over 17 amino acids. The ends lost 3 bases at V and 5 bases at J; junction bases unmatched: 9. The CDR3 nucleotides read TGCGCCAGCAGCCAGGGCAGGACAGGGGGCCAGGATCAGCCCCAGCATTTT. The encoded protein is CASSQGRTGGQDQPQHF.